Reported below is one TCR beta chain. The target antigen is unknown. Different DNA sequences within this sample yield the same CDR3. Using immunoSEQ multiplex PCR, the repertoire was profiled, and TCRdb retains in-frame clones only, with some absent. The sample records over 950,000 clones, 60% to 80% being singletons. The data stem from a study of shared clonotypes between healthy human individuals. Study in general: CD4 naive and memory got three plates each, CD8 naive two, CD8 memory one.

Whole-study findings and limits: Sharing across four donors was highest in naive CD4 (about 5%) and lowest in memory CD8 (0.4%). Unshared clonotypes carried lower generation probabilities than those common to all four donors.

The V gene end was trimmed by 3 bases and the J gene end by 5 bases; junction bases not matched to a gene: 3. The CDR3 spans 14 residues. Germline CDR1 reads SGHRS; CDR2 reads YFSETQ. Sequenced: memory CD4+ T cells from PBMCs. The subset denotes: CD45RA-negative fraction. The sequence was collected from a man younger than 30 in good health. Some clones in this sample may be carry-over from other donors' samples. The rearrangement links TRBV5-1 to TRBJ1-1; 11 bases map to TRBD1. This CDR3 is CASSSGTGGTEAFF. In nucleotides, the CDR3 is TGCGCCAGCAGCTCCGGGACAGGGGGAACTGAAGCTTTCTTT.